What follows is one TCR beta chain and its context. The antigen this receptor binds is unknown. Per-base qualities were not stored, and no clone one base away is much larger. The trial excluded patients who had a history of autoimmune disease or who were on systemic immunosuppression. Peripheral blood for TCR sequencing was collected from all dose cohorts at baseline, on cycle 4 day 1, and on cycle 7 day 1. Samples were obtained from an open-label, multicenter, first-in-human phase I dose-escalation trial of ivuxolimab. Adults with locally advanced or metastatic melanoma, renal cell, hepatocellular, or head and neck squamous cell carcinoma were enrolled in the trial. Before TCR sequencing, CD4+ and CD8+ T cells were separately sorted from peripheral blood. Genomic DNA was isolated from the sorted cells so that the TCRbeta CDR3 region could be sequenced. TCRbeta CDR3 regions were sequenced using the immunoSEQ Assay. This is the immuneACCESS table as TCRdb keeps it, with only in-frame sequences that have V and J called. A part of the clones is gone; compared with another copy, unresolved V genes explain less than half, and the rest is unexplained. Present in this sample are around 94,000 clones, about nine tenths of which were seen just once. Jointly, the top ten make up approximately 0.3% of the sample.

Including the terminal cysteine and phenylalanine, the CDR3 comprises 14 residues. Only CDR3 DNA is held: 42 bases, read in frame from base 1. Cut back by 1 base and 2 bases, the V and J ends lie 7 bases apart. As encoded in the germline V gene (reference sequence), CDR1 is SEHNR while CDR2 is FQNEAQ. The sample is drawn from a study of OX40 agonist ivuxolimab in advanced cancers. Study-wide context: Ivuxolimab, which targeted the costimulatory receptor OX40 (CD134), was an agonistic, fully human IgG2 monoclonal antibody. The paper covers the monotherapy dose-escalation part of the phase I ivuxolimab trial, which included N of about 51 patients. Partial responses were achieved by three dose-escalation patients, of whom one had hepatocellular carcinoma and two had cutaneous melanoma. A male proportion of 82.7% and a mean age of around 60 years, ranging from about 23 to 90, were recorded for the dose-escalation cohort. Patients were allowed to have had prior anti-PD-1, anti-PD-L1 or anti-CTLA-4 therapy, and approximately 40% of the dose-escalation patients had previously received checkpoint inhibitors. Of the approximately 50 patients in dose escalation, about 20 had hepatocellular carcinoma, around 15 had melanoma, 9 had renal cell carcinoma and 9 had head and neck cancer. Intravenous ivuxolimab was administered to patients every 2 weeks at six dose levels: 0.01, 0.1, 0.3, 1.5, 3 and 10 mg/kg. The point of sequencing TCRbeta in the periphery was to test whether ivuxolimab changed TCR sequence diversity and drove clonal T-cell expansion.

The paper's findings and limits, for the study overall: After ivuxolimab, expanded clones were on average more numerous among CD8+ T cells than among CD4+ T cells. Antigen specificity was not determined for the clonally expanded peripheral T cells. At doses of 0.1 to 3.0 mg/kg, clonal expansion of both CD4+ and CD8+ T cells in blood was seen between baseline and week 6. Low levels of normalized T-cell clonal expansion were also shown by some nonresponding patients. In the 0.1-3.0 mg/kg groups, partial responders were among the patients with the lowest normalized peripheral clonal expansion, particularly in CD8+ T cells.

This TCR was sampled from an adult with an advanced solid tumor such as melanoma, head and neck, liver or kidney cancer. The chain employs TRBV7-9 and TRBJ2-3; a weak D assignment points to TRBD2 (5 bases agree). Sequencing used CD4+ or CD8+ T cells sorted from blood, obtained in a trial of the OX40 agonist ivuxolimab. The nucleotides are TGTGCCAGCAGCTTAGGGACTTACACAGATACGCAGTATTTT. It is translated as CASSLGTYTDTQYF.